This T cell receptor (beta chain) was recovered during a study of shared clonotypes between healthy human individuals. The data were produced by immunoSEQ multiplex PCR, yet TCRdb's version contains in-frame clones alone and is incomplete. The table records hundreds of thousands of clones, approximately 97% of them present only once. On this clone: Its specificity is not known.

General observations from the study: The donor pool, a small one, limited the genetic and exposure-history diversity represented.

The V gene's germline CDR1 is MNHNS and CDR2 SASEGT. Trimming took off 7 bases at V and 9 bases at J, with 21 bases between the two ends. CDR3 length: 14 residues. The receptor was derived from a woman in her 30s in good health. Source material: naive CD4+ T cells sorted from blood. This sample's subset: CD45RA+ positively selected. The chain has TRBV6-1 and TRBJ1-2, with D possibly matching TRBD1 (6 bases). For the CDR3, the DNA is TGTGCCAGCAACCTAAGGGGGGCCCGGAGGCGCTACACCTTC. It yields the protein CASNLRGARRRYTF.